The rows below give T cell receptor beta chains drawn from one sample of a study of blood T cell repertoires in COVID-19. The table came from immunoSEQ multiplex PCR; TCRdb's copy has only in-frame clones and leaves some out. The profile shows 100,000 or so clones, approximately 84% of them singletons. The sequenced sample consisted of peripheral blood. The receptor source for this set is a man between 25 and 39 years old in a cohort sampled during active COVID-19. Each CDR3 is given with its conserved first and last residue. A D gene is named only where the DNA matches it firmly. Some rows have no size entry. The others give once, few or many, or a class for an expanded clone.

>-|TRBJ1-1|TRBV6-5|-
CASSSTESMNTEAFF
TGTGCCAGCAGTTCGACGGAGTCTATGAACACTGAAGCTTTCTTT
>-|TRBJ2-1|TRBV5-5|-
CASSFRTVLIYNEQFF
TGTGCCAGCAGCTTTCGGACAGTACTTATTTACAATGAGCAGTTCTTC
>once|TRBJ1-5|TRBV30|-
CAWSVNNQPQHF
TGTGCCTGGAGTGTTAACAATCAGCCCCAGCATTTT
>-|TRBJ2-1|TRBV7-9|-
CASSFSGTLDEQFF
TGTGCCAGCAGCTTCTCCGGGACTTTGGATGAGCAGTTCTTC
>-|TRBJ2-1|TRBV28|TRBD1
CASVPGQSYNEQFF
TGTGCCAGCGTACCGGGACAGTCCTACAATGAGCAGTTCTTC
>once|TRBJ2-5|TRBV5-1|-
CASSLDGETQYF
TGCGCCAGCAGCTTGGACGGGGAGACCCAGTACTTC
>-|TRBJ2-2|TRBV11-3|-
CASSSHQQGFTGELFF
TGTGCCAGCAGCTCCCACCAACAGGGTTTTACCGGGGAGCTGTTTTTT
>-|TRBJ2-1|TRBV25-1|-
CASRRGTQSYNEQFF
TGTGCCAGCAGACGCGGGACTCAGTCCTACAATGAGCAGTTCTTC
>-|TRBJ1-1|TRBV5-1|-
CASSSDRSTEAFF
TGCGCCAGCAGCTCCGACAGATCTACTGAAGCTTTCTTT
>-|TRBJ2-5|TRBV5-1|TRBD2
CASSITGTSEETQYF
TGCGCCAGCAGCATTACCGGGACTAGCGAGGAGACCCAGTACTTC
>-|TRBJ2-3|TRBV19|TRBD2
CASSLGLAGPDTQYF
TGTGCCAGTAGCCTCGGACTAGCGGGCCCCGATACGCAGTATTTT
>-|TRBJ1-1|TRBV2|-
CASSSGTQARNTEAFF
TGTGCCAGCAGTTCCGGGACTCAGGCTAGGAACACTGAAGCTTTCTTT
>-|TRBJ2-1|TRBV5-6|TRBD2
CASSWGTSGAYEQFF
TGTGCCAGCAGCTGGGGGACTAGCGGGGCCTATGAGCAGTTCTTC
>-|TRBJ1-1|TRBV3-1/TRBV3-2|-
CASSPRGWPMNTEAFF
TGTGCCAGCAGCCCTCGCGGGTGGCCCATGAACACTGAAGCTTTCTTT
>few|TRBJ1-5|TRBV6-5|TRBD1
CASRGTGNQPQHF
TGTGCCAGCAGAGGGACAGGCAATCAGCCCCAGCATTTT
>once|TRBJ2-3|TRBV5-1|TRBD2
CASRFSGGGRADTQYF
TGCGCCAGCAGGTTCAGCGGGGGCGGGAGGGCAGATACGCAGTATTTT
>-|TRBJ2-6|TRBV27|TRBD1
CASSFGQGLSGANVLTF
TGTGCCAGCAGTTTCGGACAGGGACTCTCCGGGGCCAACGTCCTGACTTTC
>-|TRBJ1-4|TRBV4-1|-
CASRPVARDATNEKLFF
TGCGCCAGCAGGCCTGTCGCGAGAGATGCAACTAATGAAAAACTGTTTTTT
>few|TRBJ2-7|TRBV5-1|-
CASSWAGEGYEQYF
TGCGCCAGCAGCTGGGCAGGGGAGGGCTACGAGCAGTACTTC
>-|TRBJ2-3|TRBV24-1|TRBD1
CATSYRGAADTQYF
TGTGCCACCTCATACAGGGGCGCAGCAGATACGCAGTATTTT
>-|TRBJ2-5|TRBV9|-
CASSAGLGPLPMTQYF
TGTGCCAGCAGCGCGGGCTTGGGGCCCCTCCCAATGACCCAGTACTTC
>-|TRBJ1-5|TRBV7-2|TRBD1
CASSLGTGGKPQHF
TGTGCCAGCAGCTTAGGGACAGGGGGAAAGCCCCAGCATTTT
>few|TRBJ2-7|TRBV6-5|-
CASNGGTSSSYEQYF
TGTGCCAGCAATGGGGGCACTTCGAGCTCCTACGAGCAGTACTTC
>once|TRBJ2-3|TRBV10-3|TRBD1
CAISHPTGGADTQYF
TGTGCCATCTCTCACCCCACAGGGGGCGCAGATACGCAGTATTTT
>once|TRBJ2-7|TRBV2|-
CASSAGAGSYEQYF
TGTGCCAGCAGCGCCGGCGCGGGCTCCTACGAGCAGTACTTC
>-|TRBJ2-4|TRBV5-1|TRBD1
CASSFSSGTGRLGVKNIQYF
TGCGCCAGCAGCTTCTCCTCCGGGACAGGGAGACTCGGTGTCAAAAACATTCAGTACTTC
>-|TRBJ2-7|TRBV6-5|-
CASSYKAGADYEQYF
TGTGCCAGCAGTTATAAGGCGGGGGCGGACTACGAGCAGTACTTC
>-|TRBJ1-1|TRBV19|-
CASSMYVTANTEAFF
TGTGCCAGTAGTATGTATGTGACAGCTAACACTGAAGCTTTCTTT
>-|TRBJ1-2|TRBV15|TRBD1
CATSRDRTGGGYGYTF
TGTGCCACCAGCAGAGATCGGACAGGGGGCGGTTATGGCTACACCTTC